Shown below are 15 T cell receptor beta chains from a single sample sequenced in a study of T-cell memory formation after mild COVID-19. MiXCR, applied by TCRdb to the 5' RACE reads, yields one record per CDR3 protein. The profile shows more than 250,000 distinct CDR3 sequences, over 15% of them singletons. Sample: PBMCs or a T cell subset sorted from them (not recorded which). The receptors were gathered from a man aged 18 to 35 who had mild COVID-19 (a few samples of this study predate the infection). Cell type and time point are not known.

This clonotype has more than one count but fewer than ten. V and J are TRBV20-1 and TRBJ2-5; D is ambiguous. Germline CDR1 and CDR2: DFQATT and SNEGSKA (reference sequence). The CDR3 has 13 residues. V was trimmed by 0 bases and J by 4 bases, leaving 9 bases between them. CDR3 DNA sequence: TGCAGTGCTAGAGATCCCTTAGGAGAGACCCAGTACTTC. Protein sequence: CSARDPLGETQYF.

This clonotype was counted between two and nine times. The chain combines TRBV6-5 with TRBJ1-2; D remains unclear. Germline loops: CDR1 MNHEY, CDR2 SVGAGI. The CDR3 runs 14 residues. V dropped 6 bases and J dropped 4 bases, with 15 bases sitting between them. This CDR3 is CASRIMSGGYGYTF. The CDR3 nucleotides are TGTGCCAGCAGGATCATGTCAGGCGGCTATGGCTACACCTTC.

The rearrangement uses TRBV28 and TRBJ1-1; 11 bases match TRBD1. V lost 8 bases to trimming and J lost 7 bases; unmatched junction nucleotides: 15. Germline lookup yields CDR1 MDHEN and CDR2 SYDVKM. This CDR3 region has 16 residues. In DNA form, the CDR3 reads TGTGCCAGCGGTTGGCCGGACAGGGGGCAGCCAAGTGAAGCTTTCTTT. It is translated as CASGWPDRGQPSEAFF.

This clonotype was recorded many times. The rearrangement links TRBV5-6 to TRBJ2-7; D may be TRBD2 (6 bases). Germline assignment: CDR1 SGHDT and CDR2 YYEEEE. The V and J ends lost 5 bases and 4 bases respectively, with 13 bases between them. The CDR3 is 13 amino acids. The CDR3 loop is CASRAGGEYEQYF. In DNA, the CDR3 is TGTGCCAGCAGGGCCGGAGGGGAATACGAGCAGTACTTC. The variable domain in full, completed from reference TRBV5-6 and TRBJ2-7, reads DAGVTQSPTHLIKTRGQQVTLRCSPKSGHDTVSWYQQALGQGPQFIFQYYEEEERQRGNFPDRFSGHQFPNYSSELNVNALLLGDSALYLCASRAGGEYEQYFGPGTRLTVT.

This clonotype appeared many times. V usage is TRBV6-2 or TRBV6-3 and J usage is TRBJ2-3; 8 bases agree with TRBD1. Unmatched junction bases numbered 3, after V lost 7 bases and J lost 0 bases. CDR1 MNHEY and CDR2 SVGEGT come from the germline V gene. The CDR3 loop spans 14 amino acids. CDR3 nucleotide sequence: TGTGCCAGCAACCGACAGGGGAGCACAGATACGCAGTATTTT. It is translated as CASNRQGSTDTQYF.

The rearrangement joins TRBV7-2 to TRBJ2-7; a weak D match, TRBD2 (5 bases). V was clipped by 5 bases and J by 3 bases, with 17 bases between them. CDR1 is SGHTA, CDR2 FQGNSA, per germline. CDR3 length: 15 residues. The CDR3 reads CASSLTVSSLYEQYV. CDR3 sequence (DNA): TGTGCCAGCAGCCTTACGGTTTCTAGCCTCTACGAGCAGTACGTC.

The sample holds a few counts of this clonotype. The J gene is TRBJ2-1, the V gene TRBV7-9; 7 bases agree with TRBD2. Trimming at V came to 1 base and at J to 8 bases, leaving 2 bases not matched to a gene. The V gene's germline CDR1 is SEHNR and CDR2 FQNEAQ (reference sequence). The CDR3 spans 13 residues. Here the CDR3 DNA reads TGTGCCAGCAGCTTAGGGGGAGGGGATGAGCAGTTCTTC. It specifies CASSLGGGDEQFF.

The chain combines TRBV29-1 with TRBJ2-3; D is uncertain. CDR1 is SQVTM and CDR2 is ANQGSEA in the germline V gene. The CDR3 totals 11 residues. Trimming removed 7 bases from V and 2 bases from J, with 7 bases in between. This CDR3 is CSAQPTDTQYF. The CDR3 DNA reads TGCAGCGCACAGCCCACAGATACGCAGTATTTT.

The J gene is TRBJ2-1, the V gene TRBV18; 8 nucleotides line up with TRBD1. J was trimmed by 8 bases and V by 6 bases; bases with no gene match: 12. Germline V lookup: CDR1 KGHSH, CDR2 LQKENI. The length of the CDR3 is 15 residues. CDR3 loop: CASSVDRAVADEQFF. The DNA for the CDR3 is TGTGCCAGCTCCGTGGACAGGGCGGTGGCCGATGAGCAGTTCTTC.

The chain employs TRBV6-4 and TRBJ1-6, with D perhaps matching TRBD1 (5 bases). Germline lookup yields CDR1 MRHNA and CDR2 SNTAGT. Trimming took off 5 bases at V and 10 bases at J, with 21 bases between the two ends. This CDR3 is 16 amino acids long. Here the CDR3 DNA reads TGTGCCAGCAGTTATTACCCAACCAGGGACCGATCACCCCTCCACTTT. Translating gives CASSYYPTRDRSPLHF.

This clonotype was seen only a few times. The chain links TRBV24-1 to TRBJ2-1; 7 bases line up with TRBD1. Trimming took 2 bases from V and 10 from J; bases not matched to a gene: 7. The CDR3 has 14 residues. In germline, CDR1 is KGHDR, CDR2 SFDVKD. The CDR3, as DNA: TGTGCCACCAGTGATTCAGAGACAGGGATGGAGCAGTTCTTC. Translating it yields CATSDSETGMEQFF.

CDR3 sequence reads: CASREYNYGYTF. The CDR3, as DNA: TGTGCCAGCCGCGAGTATAACTATGGCTACACCTTC. The V and J genes are TRBV12-3 or TRBV12-4 and TRBJ1-2; no clear D. This CDR3 has 12 amino acids. V dropped 8 bases and J dropped 1 base, with 8 bases sitting between them.

This chain links TRBV7-9 with TRBJ1-1, with TRBD1 matching 7 bases. CDR3 size: 14 residues. Per the germline V gene, CDR1 is SEHNR and CDR2 is FQNEAQ (reference sequence). Trimming removed 4 bases from V and 8 bases from J; junction bases left unmatched: 10. The CDR3 nucleotides are TGTGCCAGCAGCTCACAGGGGCAAAAGGAAGAAGCTTTCTTT. Its translation: CASSSQGQKEEAFF.

In this sample, this clonotype turned up a few times. The gene calls are TRBV20-1 and TRBJ1-6, with D possibly being TRBD1 (5 bases). In germline, CDR1 is DFQATT, CDR2 SNEGSKA (reference sequence). This CDR3 has 14 amino acids. V was trimmed by 6 bases and J by 12 bases, leaving 21 bases between them. In nucleotides, the CDR3 is TGCAGTGCCAGGGAGGGAGGGGAGGAGGGACCCCTCCACTTT. Its translation is CSAREGGEEGPLHF.

The chain has TRBV20-1 and TRBJ2-1; 11 bases are a match to TRBD2. The CDR3 contains 13 residues. J lost 7 bases, V lost 5 bases, and 4 bases had no gene match. The germline gives CDR1 DFQATT, CDR2 SNEGSKA (reference sequence). CDR3 in amino acids: CSAGTSGLNEQFF. CDR3 coding DNA: TGCAGTGCTGGGACTAGCGGCCTGAATGAGCAGTTCTTC.